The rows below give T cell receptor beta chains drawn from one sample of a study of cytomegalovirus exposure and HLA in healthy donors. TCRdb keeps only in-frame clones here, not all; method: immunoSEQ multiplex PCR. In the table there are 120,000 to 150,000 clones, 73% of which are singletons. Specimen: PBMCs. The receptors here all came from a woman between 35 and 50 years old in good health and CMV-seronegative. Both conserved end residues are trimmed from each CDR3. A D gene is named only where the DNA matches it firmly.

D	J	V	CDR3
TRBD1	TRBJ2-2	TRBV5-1	ASTWTGTIGELF
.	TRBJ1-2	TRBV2	ASKLTTGRSGGYT
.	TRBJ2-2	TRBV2	ASSPQGSYTGELF
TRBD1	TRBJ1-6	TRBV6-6	ASRQDRTSNNSPLH
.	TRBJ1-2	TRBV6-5	ASSLLRGAVSGYT
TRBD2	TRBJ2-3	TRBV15	ATSGRSGGATDTQY
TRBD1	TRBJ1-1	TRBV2	ASTSGGQLEAF
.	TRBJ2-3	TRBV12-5	ASSRGQPSTDTQY
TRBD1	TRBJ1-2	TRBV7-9	ASSPDRNYGYT
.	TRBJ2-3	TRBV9	ASSVDLGANTQY
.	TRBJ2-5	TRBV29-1	SVVSRDAETQY
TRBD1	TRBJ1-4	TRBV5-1	ASSLGDSFEKLF
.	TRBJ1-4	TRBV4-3	ASSRRQTPPKLF
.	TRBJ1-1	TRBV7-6	ASSLQINTEAF
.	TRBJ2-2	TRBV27	ASSYYGINTGELF
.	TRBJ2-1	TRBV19	ASTSTGLNEQF
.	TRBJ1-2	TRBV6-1	ASSEGRSRTNYGYT
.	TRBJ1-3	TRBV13	ASSEQSSGNTIY
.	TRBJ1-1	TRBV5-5	ASSFAQGPNTEAF
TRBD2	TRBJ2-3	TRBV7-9	SSSSPISSGGHTDTQY
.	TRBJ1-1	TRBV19	ASSIDVGVNTEAF
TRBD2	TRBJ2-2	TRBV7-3	ASSPRGGLNTGELF
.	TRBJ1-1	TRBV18	ASSPGGRMNTEAF
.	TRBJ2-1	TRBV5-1	ASSLTSEQF
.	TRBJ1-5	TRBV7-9	ASSSDRDNRPQH
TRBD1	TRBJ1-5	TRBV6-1	ATQLQGNQPQH
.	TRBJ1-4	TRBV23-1	ASGSRGLGEKLF
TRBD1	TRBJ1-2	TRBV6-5	ASSYPGGYGYT
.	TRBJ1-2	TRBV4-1	ASSHLYRRGYT
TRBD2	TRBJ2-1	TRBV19	ASSILGLAENEQF
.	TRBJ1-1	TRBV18	ASSPPSQNMNTEAF
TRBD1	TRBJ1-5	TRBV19	ASTHGQGSQPQH
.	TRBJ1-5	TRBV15	ATSRDTTTQGDQPQH
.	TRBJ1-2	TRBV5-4	ASSFGGDYGYT
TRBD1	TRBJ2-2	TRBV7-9	SSSLGTGANTGELF
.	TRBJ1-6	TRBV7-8	ASTGGRSPLH